The 27 T cell receptor beta chains reported below all come from one sample, sequenced in a study of blood T cells in healthy people across ages. Then a second PCR, running roughly 6 to 12 cycles, was carried out with a sample-barcoded 5' primer and a J-beta primer mix. TCRdb re-analysed the 5' RACE reads in MiXCR, keeping a single row per CDR3 protein. The repertoire holds roughly 1,100,000 distinct CDR3 sequences, with 20% to 25% as singletons. In addition, the sample was reused for a study of T cells of mothers and their children.

Sequenced: blood. The source of these receptors is a girl aged 2-9 years in good health.

The CDR3: CASSQGIDLAVLFF. The DNA of the CDR3 is TGCGCCAGCAGCCAAGGGATTGATCTAGCGGTCCTGTTCTTC. V usage is TRBV4-3 and J usage is TRBJ2-1; 7 nucleotides agree with TRBD2. Trimming cost V 1 base and J 15 bases; bases outside gene matches: 12. Germline V CDR1 and CDR2: LGHNA, YSLEER. The CDR3 has 14 amino acids.

This clonotype came up a few times. The rearrangement links TRBV12-3 or TRBV12-4 to TRBJ2-1; D uncertain. The CDR3 extends over 12 amino acids. Trimming shortened V by 7 bases and J by 4 bases, and 8 bases separated the two germline ends. The CDR3 DNA is TGTGCCAGCACTTCCCTTTACAATGAGCAGTTCTTC. It yields the protein CASTSLYNEQFF.

This clonotype has more than one count but fewer than ten. CDR3 amino acids: CSVDLGSPYNEQFF. The CDR3 bases are TGCAGCGTTGACCTAGGAAGTCCCTACAATGAGCAGTTCTTC. The chain has TRBV29-1 and TRBJ2-1, with no clear D. Germline CDR1 is SQVTM and CDR2 is ANQGSEA. CDR3 size: 14 residues. V was cut by 3 bases and J by 2 bases, with 11 bases left in between.

The chain links TRBV29-1 to TRBJ2-7; D unclear. CDR1 and CDR2 from the germline V gene are SQVTM and ANQGSEA. V lost 4 bases, J lost 0 bases, and 10 bases lay in between. This CDR3 spans 13 amino acids. In DNA form, the CDR3 reads TGCAGCGTTGTCCTCGGAGACTCCTACGAGCAGTACTTC. Translating gives CSVVLGDSYEQYF.

This clonotype came up a few times. In DNA form, the CDR3 reads TGTGCCAGCAGCTTAGGCGGGACAGAAAACTATGGCTACACCTTC. Its protein is CASSLGGTENYGYTF. The V gene is TRBV7-9, the J gene TRBJ1-2; TRBD1 matches at 7 bases. The CDR3 totals 15 residues. CDR1 SEHNR and CDR2 FQNEAQ come from the germline V gene (reference sequence). Trimming removed 1 base from V and 2 bases from J; junction bases left unmatched: 4. The whole variable domain, filled in from reference TRBV7-9 and TRBJ1-2, reads DTGVSQNPRHKITKRGQNVTFRCDPISEHNRLYWYRQTLGQGPEFLTYFQNEAQLEKSRLLSDRFSAERPKGSFSTLEIQRTEQGDSAMYLCASSLGGTENYGYTFGSGTRLTVV.

The V gene is TRBV24-1, the J gene TRBJ2-1; D not resolved. From germline, CDR1 is KGHDR and CDR2 SFDVKD. Trimming cost V 1 base and J 8 bases, with 2 bases left between them. The CDR3 is 11 amino acids. The CDR3 is CATSDFYEQFF. For the CDR3, the DNA is TGTGCCACCAGTGATTTCTATGAGCAGTTCTTC.

The rearrangement uses TRBV11-2 and TRBJ1-1, with D possibly being TRBD1 (6 bases). V dropped 0 bases and J dropped 10 bases, with 15 bases sitting between them. The CDR3 is 14 amino acids. Germline values: CDR1 SGHAT, CDR2 FQNNGV. The CDR3 sequence: CASSLEARGRGAFF. Here the CDR3 DNA reads TGTGCCAGCAGCTTAGAGGCGAGGGGCAGGGGAGCTTTCTTT.

V and J are TRBV6-2 or TRBV6-3 and TRBJ2-3, with 13 bases aligning to TRBD2. This CDR3 is built from 18 residues. CDR1 MNHEY and CDR2 SVGEGT come from the germline V gene. V was pared by 2 bases and J by 5 bases, with 10 bases of the junction left unmatched. The chain's CDR3 is CASSYPNPGLAGRDTQYF. The CDR3 nucleotides read TGTGCCAGCAGTTACCCGAACCCGGGACTAGCGGGGAGAGATACGCAGTATTTT.

The genes are TRBV7-9 and TRBJ2-1; no firm D call. The CDR3 runs 11 residues. Looked up from germline, CDR1 is SEHNR and CDR2 is FQNEAQ (reference sequence). Trimming removed 5 bases at V and 10 bases at J, with 9 bases between. The CDR3 sequence is CASSTLNEQFF. Written as DNA, the CDR3 is TGTGCCAGCAGCACGCTCAACGAGCAGTTCTTC.

This clonotype has just a few counts. V gene TRBV20-1 combines with J gene TRBJ2-5; D not certain. The DNA end favors TRBJ2-7, so the J call may be wrong. Germline CDR1 and CDR2: DFQATT and SNEGSKA (reference sequence). This CDR3 is 14 amino acids long. Written as DNA, the CDR3 is TGCAGTGCTAGAGATCTGTCGGCTAACTACGAGCAGTACTTC. Amino acids: CSARDLSANYEQYF.

The chain uses TRBV12-3 or TRBV12-4 and TRBJ2-3; D is undetermined. The CDR3 is 13 amino acids. The ends were cut back, 9 bases at V and 5 bases at J, with 15 bases in the middle. The CDR3 region has the DNA TGTGCCAGTAGCCTTGGCCCCATAGATACGCAGTATTTT. Translating gives CASSLGPIDTQYF.

This clonotype was seen more than once but under ten times. J is TRBJ2-5 and V is TRBV24-1, with a tentative D call TRBD2 (6 bases). The CDR3 runs 14 residues. Trimming removed 4 bases at V and 5 bases at J, with 13 bases between. Germline values: CDR1 KGHDR, CDR2 SFDVKD. For the CDR3, the DNA is TGTGCCACCAGTGAGGGGACTCCGGGGGAGACCCAGTACTTC. This sequence encodes CATSEGTPGETQYF.

The CDR3 here is CASSLDRGGRPGNEQFF. The CDR3 bases are TGTGCCAGCAGCTTAGACAGGGGAGGGCGCCCTGGCAATGAGCAGTTCTTC. V usage is TRBV11-1 and J usage is TRBJ2-1, with D perhaps assigned TRBD1 or TRBD2 (7 bases each). The CDR3 sequence is 17 residues long. Germline V CDR1 and CDR2: SGHAT, FQDESV (reference sequence). The ends were cut back, 1 base at V and 6 bases at J, with 19 bases in the middle.

This clonotype was counted only a few times. J is TRBJ2-7 and V is TRBV20-1; a possible D gene is TRBD2 (5 bases). The CDR3 totals 13 residues. The V gene's germline CDR1 is DFQATT and CDR2 SNEGSKA (reference sequence). Trimming left V 2 bases short and J 0 bases short, with 8 bases between. The CDR3 is CSARKAASYEQYF. The CDR3 DNA reads as TGCAGTGCTAGAAAAGCGGCCTCCTACGAGCAGTACTTC.

The V gene is TRBV19, the J gene TRBJ1-6; no firm D call. Deletions cut 7 bases from V and 6 bases from J, with 16 bases between. The germline V gene has CDR1 LNHDA and CDR2 SQIVND (reference sequence). This CDR3 is 15 amino acids long. In DNA form, the CDR3 reads TGTGCCAGTACCGACACGGGCTTCATTAATTCACCCCTCCACTTT. This codes for CASTDTGFINSPLHF.

The chain joins TRBV5-1 to TRBJ1-1; D uncertain. V was trimmed by 0 bases and J by 5 bases, leaving 8 bases between them. There are 13 residues in the CDR3. Germline V gene lookup returns CDR1 SGHRS and CDR2 YFSETQ. CDR3 loop: CASSLGVETEAFF. DNA for the CDR3: TGCGCCAGCAGCTTGGGGGTCGAGACTGAAGCTTTCTTT.

The J gene is TRBJ2-1, the V gene TRBV29-1, with TRBD2 matching 7 bases. V lost 4 bases to trimming and J lost 5 bases; unmatched junction nucleotides: 2. Germline V lookup: CDR1 SQVTM, CDR2 ANQGSEA. CDR3 size: 12 residues. The CDR3 region is CSVALADNEQFF. The CDR3 DNA reads TGCAGCGTTGCCCTAGCGGACAATGAGCAGTTCTTC.

This sequence joins TRBV29-1 and TRBJ2-3, with 12 bases lining up with TRBD2. The CDR3 contains 19 residues. The germline V gene has CDR1 SQVTM and CDR2 ANQGSEA. Germline trimming cut 1 base from V and 2 bases from J; bases unmatched to any gene: 13. The CDR3 protein is CSVEGTSGNLFYDTDTQYF. CDR3 bases: TGCAGCGTTGAAGGGACTAGCGGGAACCTTTTCTATGACACAGATACGCAGTATTTT.

The chain uses TRBV7-9 and TRBJ1-4; D may be TRBD1 (5 bases). CDR1 is SEHNR and CDR2 is FQNEAQ in the germline V gene (reference sequence). This CDR3 has 14 amino acids. The V end was cut by 4 bases, the J end by 8 bases, with 14 bases between. In DNA form, the CDR3 reads TGTGCCAGCAGCTCGGGGCAATACGGGGAAAAACTGTTTTTT. Translation: CASSSGQYGEKLFF.

This clonotype was counted between two and nine times. This sequence joins TRBV29-1 and TRBJ2-1; TRBD2 agrees at 11 bases. Per germline, CDR1 SQVTM and CDR2 ANQGSEA. This CDR3 comprises 19 residues. After removal of 0 bases from V and 0 bases from J, the junction contained 10 bases not matched to a gene. CDR3 nucleotide sequence: TGCAGCGTTGAAGATCTTGGAGTAGCGGGAGGGAGCTCCTACAATGAGCAGTTCTTC. It yields the protein CSVEDLGVAGGSSYNEQFF.

CDR3: CASSLELVSYEQYF. Written as DNA, the CDR3 is TGTGCCAGCAGCTTGGAACTAGTAAGCTACGAGCAGTACTTC. The chain carries TRBV5-6 and TRBJ2-7, with D possibly TRBD2 on 5 matching bases. Trimming stripped 0 bases from V and 3 bases from J, with 10 bases between. Germline CDR1 is SGHDT and CDR2 is YYEEEE. The CDR3 runs to 14 residues. Combining the CDR3 with reference TRBV5-6 and TRBJ2-7 gives the whole variable domain DAGVTQSPTHLIKTRGQQVTLRCSPKSGHDTVSWYQQALGQGPQFIFQYYEEEERQRGNFPDRFSGHQFPNYSSELNVNALLLGDSALYLCASSLELVSYEQYFGPGTRLTVT.

This clonotype was seen a few times. J is TRBJ1-1 and V is TRBV29-1, with unresolved D. Germline V CDR1 and CDR2: SQVTM, ANQGSEA. V was trimmed by 5 bases and J by 5 bases, leaving 12 bases between them. The CDR3 runs to 12 residues. For the CDR3, the DNA is TGCAGCGTTACCCTCCGGGGAACTGAAGCTTTCTTT. It yields the protein CSVTLRGTEAFF.

This clonotype was observed a few times. The chain combines TRBV7-2 with TRBJ2-5; 10 bases are a match to TRBD2. The end of the DNA fits TRBJ2-1 better, so the J call may be wrong. The CDR3 has 17 amino acids. The germline V gene has CDR1 SGHTA and CDR2 FQGNSA. The DNA for the CDR3 is TGTGCCAGCAGCTTAGCGCCTGAGCGGGGGGGCGGGAATGAGCAGTTCTTC. Encoded protein: CASSLAPERGGGNEQFF.

On this clonotype itself: The junction departs from germline at one end; a sequencing error may be responsible. This sequence joins TRBV25-1 and TRBJ1-2; D unclear. This CDR3 spans 16 amino acids. Germline lookup yields CDR1 MGHDK and CDR2 SYGVNS. The CDR3 protein is CASSEGPVRGSNGYIF. The DNA for the CDR3 is TGTGCCAGCAGTGAAGGGCCTGTAAGAGGATCCAATGGCTACATCTTC.

CDR3 sequence: CAIRSDRAETQYF. The CDR3 nucleotides read TGTGCCATCAGGTCCGACAGGGCGGAGACCCAGTACTTC. This chain uses TRBV10-3 with TRBJ2-5; 7 bases map to TRBD1. V was pared by 6 bases and J by 5 bases, with 6 bases of the junction left unmatched. CDR3 length: 13 residues. The germline V gene encodes CDR1 ENHRY and CDR2 SYGVKD.

This clonotype was observed a handful of times. V is TRBV7-8 and J is TRBJ2-1; D unresolved. Germline CDR1 SGHVS, CDR2 FQNEAQ. CDR3 length: 14 residues. V lost 1 base, J lost 10 bases, and 14 bases lay in between. As DNA, the CDR3 is TGTGCCAGCAGCTTAGAGGCTGGGCTAGGGGAGCAGTTCTTC. Translation gives CASSLEAGLGEQFF.

The chain carries TRBV6-5 and TRBJ2-7; 8 nucleotides agree with TRBD1. The V gene end was trimmed by 2 bases and the J gene end by 2 bases; junction bases not matched to a gene: 14. The CDR3 covers 18 residues. The V gene's germline CDR1 is MNHEY and CDR2 SVGAGI. CDR3 sequence: CASSYHTTTGGITYEQYF. CDR3 in DNA: TGTGCCAGCAGTTACCACACGACCACAGGGGGGATAACCTACGAGCAGTACTTC.